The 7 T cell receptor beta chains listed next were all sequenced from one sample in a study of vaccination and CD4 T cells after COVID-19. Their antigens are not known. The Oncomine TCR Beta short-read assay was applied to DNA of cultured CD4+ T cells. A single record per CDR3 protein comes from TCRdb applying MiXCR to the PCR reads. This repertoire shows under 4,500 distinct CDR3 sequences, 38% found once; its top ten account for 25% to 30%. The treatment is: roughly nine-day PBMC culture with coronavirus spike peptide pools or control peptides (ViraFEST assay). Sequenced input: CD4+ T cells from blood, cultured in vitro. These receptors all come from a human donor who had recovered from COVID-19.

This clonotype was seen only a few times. This CDR3 reads CSAIQPDTEAFF. The CDR3 nucleotides read TGCAGTGCCATACAACCGGACACTGAAGCTTTCTTT. The rearrangement links TRBV20-1 to TRBJ1-1; D is ambiguous. The CDR3 extends over 12 amino acids. V lost 6 bases and J 3 bases, leaving 11 bases between the germline ends. The germline gives CDR1 DFQATT, CDR2 SNEGSKA (reference sequence).

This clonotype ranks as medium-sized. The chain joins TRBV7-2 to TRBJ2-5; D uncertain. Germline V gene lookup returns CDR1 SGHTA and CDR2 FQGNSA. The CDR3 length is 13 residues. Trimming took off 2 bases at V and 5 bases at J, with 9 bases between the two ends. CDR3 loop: CASSLSLGETQYF. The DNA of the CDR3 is TGTGCCAGCAGCTTATCCCTGGGGGAGACCCAGTACTTC.

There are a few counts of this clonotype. The CDR3 nucleotides read TGTGCCAGCAGCTTAGTCCGTCAGGAGCAGTACTTC. Translating it yields CASSLVRQEQYF. The chain combines TRBV7-2 with TRBJ2-7; D call uncertain. CDR1 and CDR2 (germline): SGHTA, FQGNSA. The CDR3 is 12 amino acids. V lost 1 base and J 7 bases, leaving 8 bases between the germline ends.

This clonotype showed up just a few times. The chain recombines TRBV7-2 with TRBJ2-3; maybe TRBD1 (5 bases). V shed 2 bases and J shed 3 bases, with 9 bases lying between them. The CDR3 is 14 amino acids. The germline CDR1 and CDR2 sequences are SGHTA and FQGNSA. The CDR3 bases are TGTGCCAGCAGCTTACTGGCAGGGACAGATACGCAGTATTTT. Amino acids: CASSLLAGTDTQYF.

The CDR3 sequence is CSAISQGNYGYTF. CDR3 sequence (DNA): TGCAGTGCTATCAGTCAGGGGAACTATGGCTACACCTTC. V is TRBV20-1 and J is TRBJ1-2, with a tentative D call TRBD1 (6 bases). Trimming left V 4 bases short and J 2 bases short, with 11 bases between. This CDR3 is 13 amino acids long. In germline, CDR1 is DFQATT, CDR2 SNEGSKA (reference sequence).

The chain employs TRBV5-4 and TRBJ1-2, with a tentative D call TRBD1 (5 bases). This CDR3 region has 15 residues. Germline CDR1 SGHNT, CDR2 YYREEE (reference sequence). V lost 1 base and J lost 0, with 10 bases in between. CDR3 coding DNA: TGTGCCAGCAGCTTGTTAGGGGATTCTAACTATGGCTACACCTTC. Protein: CASSLLGDSNYGYTF.

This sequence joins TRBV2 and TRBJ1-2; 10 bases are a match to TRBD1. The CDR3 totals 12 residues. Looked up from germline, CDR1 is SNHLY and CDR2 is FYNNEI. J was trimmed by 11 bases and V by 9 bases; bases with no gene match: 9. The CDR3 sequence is CARTGTGALYTF. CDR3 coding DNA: TGTGCCAGAACCGGGACAGGGGCCCTTTACACCTTC.